This TCR beta chain was captured by sequencing in a study of cytomegalovirus exposure and HLA in healthy donors. Whole-study context: As released early, the data held 85 million to 95 million unique TCRs from HLA-typed donors.

Trimming took off 5 bases at V and 2 bases at J, with 10 bases between the two ends. Germline values: CDR1 SNHLY, CDR2 FYNNEI. The CDR3 extends over 13 amino acids. Primers included in the PCR were 60 Vbeta and 13 Jbeta primers. Profiled with immunoSEQ multiplex PCR; TCRdb holds only in-frame clones, not every one. The sample lists about 160,000 clones, over 65% seen once, with 7% to 7.5% in the top ten. This receptor was obtained from a man aged 40-49 years in good health and CMV-seropositive. V and J are TRBV2 and TRBJ2-7, with a weak D call TRBD1 (6 bases). The source material was PBMCs. In DNA, the CDR3 is TGTGCCAGCAGTATCCGGGACACCTACGAGCAGTACTTC. It translates to CASSIRDTYEQYF.